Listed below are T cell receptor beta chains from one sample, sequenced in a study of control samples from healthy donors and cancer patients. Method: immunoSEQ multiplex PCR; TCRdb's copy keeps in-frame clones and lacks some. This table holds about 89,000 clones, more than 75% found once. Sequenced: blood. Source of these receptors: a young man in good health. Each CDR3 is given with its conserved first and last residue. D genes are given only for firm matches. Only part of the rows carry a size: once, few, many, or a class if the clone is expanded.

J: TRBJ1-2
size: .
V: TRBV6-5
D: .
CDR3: CASDWGGDGYTF
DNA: TGTGCCAGCGATTGGGGGGGGGATGGCTACACCTTC

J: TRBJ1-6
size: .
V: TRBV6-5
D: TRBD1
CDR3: CASSRQGRNSPLHF
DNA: TGTGCCAGCAGTCGACAGGGTCGGAATTCACCCCTCCACTTT

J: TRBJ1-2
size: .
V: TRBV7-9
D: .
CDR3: CASTTLEENYGYTF
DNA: TGTGCCAGCACTACTCTGGAGGAAAACTATGGCTACACCTTC

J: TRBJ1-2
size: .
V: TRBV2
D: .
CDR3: CASSEYGTLSGYTF
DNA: TGTGCCAGCAGTGAATACGGCACACTTTCTGGCTACACCTTC

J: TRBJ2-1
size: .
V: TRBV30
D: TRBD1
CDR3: CAWSRPDRVNEQFF
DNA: TGTGCCTGGAGTCGCCCGGACAGGGTGAATGAGCAGTTCTTC

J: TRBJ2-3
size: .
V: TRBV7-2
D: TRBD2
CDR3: CASSLYGLAGGFTDTQYF
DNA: TGTGCCAGCAGCTTATACGGACTAGCGGGGGGGTTCACAGATACGCAGTATTTT

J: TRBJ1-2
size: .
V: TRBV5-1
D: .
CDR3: CASSLSQGDGYTF
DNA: TGCGCCAGCAGCTTAAGCCAGGGAGATGGCTACACCTTC

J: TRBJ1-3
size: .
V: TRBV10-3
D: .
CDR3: CAISEWQGGNTIYF
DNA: TGTGCCATCAGTGAGTGGCAGGGGGGAAACACCATATATTTT

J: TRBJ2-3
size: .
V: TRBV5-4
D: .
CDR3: CASRTEDTQYF
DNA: TGTGCCAGCAGAACGGAAGATACGCAGTATTTT

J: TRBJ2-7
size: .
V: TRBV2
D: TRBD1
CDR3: CASTGTGGTAYEQYF
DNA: TGTGCCAGCACTGGGACAGGGGGGACTGCCTACGAGCAGTACTTC

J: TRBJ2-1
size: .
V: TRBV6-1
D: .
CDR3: CASSEAGGATYNEQFF
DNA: TGTGCCAGCAGTGAAGCGGGTGGGGCCACCTACAATGAGCAGTTCTTC

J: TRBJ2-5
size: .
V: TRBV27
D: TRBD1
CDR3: CASSPWTGGETQYF
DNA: TGTGCCAGCAGTCCTTGGACAGGGGGAGAGACCCAGTACTTC

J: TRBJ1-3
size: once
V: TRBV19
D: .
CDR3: CASSIDWRPLGNTIYF
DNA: TGTGCCAGTAGTATAGATTGGAGGCCACTTGGAAACACCATATATTTT

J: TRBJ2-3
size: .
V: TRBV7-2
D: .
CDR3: CASSSPGGPRGTQYF
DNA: TGTGCCAGCAGCTCCCCCGGGGGTCCCAGAGGGACGCAGTATTTT

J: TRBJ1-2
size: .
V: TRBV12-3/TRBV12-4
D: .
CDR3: CATKLGVRYTF
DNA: TGTGCCACCAAGCTAGGGGTTCGCTACACCTTC

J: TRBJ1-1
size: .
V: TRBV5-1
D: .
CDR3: CASSLEGQNTEAFF
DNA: TGCGCCAGCAGCTTGGAGGGACAGAACACTGAAGCTTTCTTT

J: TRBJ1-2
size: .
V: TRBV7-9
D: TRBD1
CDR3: CASSRGQGNGYTF
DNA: TGTGCCAGCAGCCGCGGACAGGGGAATGGCTACACCTTC

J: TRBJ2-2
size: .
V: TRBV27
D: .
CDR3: CASSLRVRGNTGELFF
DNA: TGTGCCAGCAGTTTAAGGGTCAGGGGTAACACCGGGGAGCTGTTTTTT